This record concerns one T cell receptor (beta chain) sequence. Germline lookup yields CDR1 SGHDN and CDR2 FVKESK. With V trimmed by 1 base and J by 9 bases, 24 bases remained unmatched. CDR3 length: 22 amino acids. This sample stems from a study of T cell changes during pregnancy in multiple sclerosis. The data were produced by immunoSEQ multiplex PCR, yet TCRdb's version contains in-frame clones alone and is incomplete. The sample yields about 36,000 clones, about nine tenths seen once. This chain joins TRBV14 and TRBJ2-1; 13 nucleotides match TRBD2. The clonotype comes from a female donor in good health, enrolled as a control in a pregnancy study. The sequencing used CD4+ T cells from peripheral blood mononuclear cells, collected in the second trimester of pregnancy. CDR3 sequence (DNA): TGTGCCAGCAGCCAAGTCAACTTGGGGACTAGCGGGATCTCCATTAATGTCCCTGAGCAGTTCTTC. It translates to CASSQVNLGTSGISINVPEQFF.